This TCR beta chain is drawn from a study of cytomegalovirus exposure and HLA in healthy donors. Notes on the study in general: Reports described diagnosis of cytomegalovirus status by the classifier as highly specific and sensitive. An analysis done earlier found most TCR beta V segments productive about 90% or about 30% of the time. Some V segments could not be told apart, so they were left out, TRBV6-2 and TRBV6-3 among them. Immune exposure information comprised only CMV serostatus.

Points on this clone: Its antigen is still unknown. Other DNA sequences from this sample encode an identical CDR3 as well.

Germline loops: CDR1 MDHEN, CDR2 SYDVKM. Trimming stripped 6 bases from V and 2 bases from J, with 13 bases between. The CDR3 runs 14 residues. Both 60 Vbeta primers and 13 Jbeta primers went into the PCR. The data were produced by immunoSEQ multiplex PCR, yet TCRdb's version contains in-frame clones alone and is incomplete. Of about 190,000 clones listed, roughly 81% were seen once; the top ten hold approximately 2.1%. The TCR comes from a woman aged 25 to 39 in good health and CMV-seropositive. The chain couples TRBV28 to TRBJ1-2, with D possibly being TRBD1 (6 bases). The sequencing sample was made of PBMCs. CDR3 protein: CASRRPTGNYGYTF. CDR3 sequence (DNA): TGTGCCAGCAGGCGACCCACAGGGAACTATGGCTACACCTTC.